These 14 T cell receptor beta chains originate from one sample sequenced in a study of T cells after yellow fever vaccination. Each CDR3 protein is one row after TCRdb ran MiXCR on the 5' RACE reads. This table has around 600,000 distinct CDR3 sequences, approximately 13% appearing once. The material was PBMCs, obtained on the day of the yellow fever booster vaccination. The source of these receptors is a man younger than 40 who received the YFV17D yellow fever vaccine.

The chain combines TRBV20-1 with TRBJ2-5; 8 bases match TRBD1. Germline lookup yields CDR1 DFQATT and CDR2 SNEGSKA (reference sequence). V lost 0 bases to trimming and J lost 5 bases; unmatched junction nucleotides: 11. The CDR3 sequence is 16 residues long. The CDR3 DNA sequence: TGCAGTGCTAGAGATCCCGACAGGGGTACGAGGGAGACCCAGTACTTC. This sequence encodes CSARDPDRGTRETQYF.

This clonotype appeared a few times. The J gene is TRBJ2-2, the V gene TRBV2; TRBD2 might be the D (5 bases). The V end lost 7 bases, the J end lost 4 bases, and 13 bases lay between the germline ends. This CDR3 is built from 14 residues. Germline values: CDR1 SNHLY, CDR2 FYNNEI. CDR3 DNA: TGTGCCAGCACCCGGGGTGGAGGCACCGGGGAGCTGTTTTTT. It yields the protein CASTRGGGTGELFF.

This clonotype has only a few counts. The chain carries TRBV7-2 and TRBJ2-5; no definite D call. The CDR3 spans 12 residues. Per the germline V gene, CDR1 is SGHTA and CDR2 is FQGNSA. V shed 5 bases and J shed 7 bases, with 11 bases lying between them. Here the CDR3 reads CASSPAPRTQYF. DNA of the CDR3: TGTGCCAGCAGCCCCGCCCCCCGGACCCAGTACTTC.

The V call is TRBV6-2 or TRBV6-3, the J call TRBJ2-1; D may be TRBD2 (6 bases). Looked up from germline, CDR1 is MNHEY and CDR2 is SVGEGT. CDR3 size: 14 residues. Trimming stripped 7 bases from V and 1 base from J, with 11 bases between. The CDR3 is CASKGGRSYNEQFF. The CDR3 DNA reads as TGTGCCAGCAAGGGAGGCCGATCCTACAATGAGCAGTTCTTC.

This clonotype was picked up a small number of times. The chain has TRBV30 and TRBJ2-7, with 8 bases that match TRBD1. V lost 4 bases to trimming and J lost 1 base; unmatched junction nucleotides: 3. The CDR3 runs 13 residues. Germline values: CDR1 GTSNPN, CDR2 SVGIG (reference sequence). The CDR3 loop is CAWIRTGSYEQYF. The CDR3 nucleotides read TGTGCCTGGATTCGGACAGGGTCCTACGAGCAGTACTTC.

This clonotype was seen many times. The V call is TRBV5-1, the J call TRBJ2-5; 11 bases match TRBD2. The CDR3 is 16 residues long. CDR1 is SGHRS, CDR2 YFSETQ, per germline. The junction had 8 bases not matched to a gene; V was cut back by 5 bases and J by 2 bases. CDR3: CASSFLAGGPQETQYF. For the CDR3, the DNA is TGCGCCAGCAGTTTCTTAGCGGGAGGGCCGCAAGAGACCCAGTACTTC.

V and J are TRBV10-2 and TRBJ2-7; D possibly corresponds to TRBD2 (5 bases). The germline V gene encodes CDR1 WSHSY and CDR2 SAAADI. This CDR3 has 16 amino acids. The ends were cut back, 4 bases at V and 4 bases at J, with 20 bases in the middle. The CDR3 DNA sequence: TGCGCCAGCAGTGGGGCGAGGGCTAGATTGTCATACGAGCAGTACTTC. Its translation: CASSGARARLSYEQYF.

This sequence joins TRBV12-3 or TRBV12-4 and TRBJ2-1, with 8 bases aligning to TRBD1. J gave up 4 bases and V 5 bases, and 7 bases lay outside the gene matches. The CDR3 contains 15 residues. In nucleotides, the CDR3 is TGTGCCAGCAGTCTCCGGGACAGGCAATACAATGAGCAGTTCTTC. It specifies CASSLRDRQYNEQFF.

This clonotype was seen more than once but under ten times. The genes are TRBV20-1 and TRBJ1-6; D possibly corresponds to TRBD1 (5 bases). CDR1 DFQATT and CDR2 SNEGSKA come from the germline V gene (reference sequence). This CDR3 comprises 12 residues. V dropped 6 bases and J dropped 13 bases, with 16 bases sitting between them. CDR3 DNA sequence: TGCAGTGCCCCCGACGGGGGATCCCCCCTCCACTTT. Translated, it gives CSAPDGGSPLHF.

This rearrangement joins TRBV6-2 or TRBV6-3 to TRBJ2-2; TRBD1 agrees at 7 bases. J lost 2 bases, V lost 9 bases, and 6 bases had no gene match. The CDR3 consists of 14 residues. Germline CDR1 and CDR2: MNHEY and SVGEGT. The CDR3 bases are TGTGCCAGTCACCGGGACAGCAACACCGGGGAGCTGTTTTTT. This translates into CASHRDSNTGELFF.

The CDR3 DNA follows: TGTGCCAGCAGCTTAGACTTGGGACCATCCCGGAACAATGAGCAGTTCTTC. This gives the protein CASSLDLGPSRNNEQFF. The V and J genes are TRBV11-2 and TRBJ2-1; D could derive from TRBD1 or TRBD2 (5 bases each). This CDR3 is 17 amino acids long. Germline V lookup: CDR1 SGHAT, CDR2 FQNNGV. V dropped 0 bases and J dropped 5 bases, with 17 bases sitting between them.

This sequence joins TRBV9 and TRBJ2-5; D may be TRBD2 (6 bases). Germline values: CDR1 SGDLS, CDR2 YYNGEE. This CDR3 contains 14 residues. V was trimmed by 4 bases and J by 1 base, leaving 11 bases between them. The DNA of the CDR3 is TGTGCCAGCAGCTTCCGGGACTTCCAAGAGACCCAGTACTTC. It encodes CASSFRDFQETQYF.

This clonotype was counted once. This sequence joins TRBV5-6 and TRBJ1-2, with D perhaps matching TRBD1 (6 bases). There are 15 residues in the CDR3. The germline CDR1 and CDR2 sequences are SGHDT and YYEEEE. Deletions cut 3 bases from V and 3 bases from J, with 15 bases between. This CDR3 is CASSWGHRADYGYTF. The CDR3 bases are TGTGCCAGCAGCTGGGGACACCGGGCGGACTATGGCTACACCTTC. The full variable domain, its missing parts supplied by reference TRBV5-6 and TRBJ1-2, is DAGVTQSPTHLIKTRGQQVTLRCSPKSGHDTVSWYQQALGQGPQFIFQYYEEEERQRGNFPDRFSGHQFPNYSSELNVNALLLGDSALYLCASSWGHRADYGYTFGSGTRLTVV.

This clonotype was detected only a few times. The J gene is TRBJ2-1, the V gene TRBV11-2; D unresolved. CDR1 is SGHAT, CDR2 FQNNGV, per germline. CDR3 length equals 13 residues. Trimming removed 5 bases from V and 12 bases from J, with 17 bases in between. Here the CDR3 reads CASSPPPLTWQFF. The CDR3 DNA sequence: TGTGCCAGCAGCCCACCCCCTCTGACTTGGCAGTTCTTC.